The entry below describes one TCR beta chain. Antigen unknown. The data were taken from a study of PD-1 blockade in classical Hodgkin lymphoma. Libraries were prepared by immunoSEQ multiplex PCR; TCRdb keeps only in-frame clonotypes and omits some of them. Counted here are about 35,000 clones, over 75% occurring once; the ten biggest clones make up 0.2% to 0.3%. Whole-study results and caveats: Complete responders' diversity at baseline resembled that of newly diagnosed patients. Relapsed/refractory patients reportedly had lower baseline diversity than newly diagnosed patients. Among the patients, those starting nivolumab under 1 year after ASCT were excluded.

Every one of the patients relapsed after autologous stem cell transplantation (brentuximab vedotin exposure was variable). Negative selection with magnetic separation was used to purify CD4+ T cells from thawed PBMCs. Complete response, partial response or progressive disease was recorded as best response. This specimen was CD4+ T cells from blood, taken at baseline. The origin of this receptor is a human donor with classical Hodgkin lymphoma.

DNA for the CDR3: TGTGCCAGCAGCCCTTCTAGGCAGCTCACAGATACGCAGTATTTT. Translation gives CASSPSRQLTDTQYF. The chain recombines TRBV7-9 with TRBJ2-3; D ambiguous. This CDR3 is built from 15 residues. CDR1 SEHNR and CDR2 FQNEAQ come from the germline V gene (reference sequence). The ends were cut back, 5 bases at V and 2 bases at J, with 14 bases in the middle. The whole variable domain, remainder taken from reference TRBV7-9 and TRBJ2-3, is DTGVSQNPRHKITKRGQNVTFRCDPISEHNRLYWYRQTLGQGPEFLTYFQNEAQLEKSRLLSDRFSAERPKGSFSTLEIQRTEQGDSAMYLCASSPSRQLTDTQYFGPGTRLTVL.